Shown below are 24 T cell receptor beta chains from a single sample sequenced in a study of yellow fever vaccine responses in identical twins (dated by TCRdb to 2017 to 2018). Library prep was done by RT-PCR. The data were produced on an Illumina HiSeq 2500. TCRdb trimmed public reads at Q25 via fastp, called clones via MiXCR and kept in-frame beta chains. Rows are combined by CDR3 protein, so each entry shows the most common genes and DNA. This sample has about 3,600 distinct CDR3 sequences in its table, and approximately 87% of those were observed once. The top ten clones comprise 2.5% to 3% of the sample. Here the sequenced sample was T cells from blood (PBMCs), unsorted or a sorted subset (not recorded which), taken before or after yellow fever vaccination (not recorded which). The receptors originated from a woman under 30 who received the yellow fever vaccine. Donor details come from another sample of the same person, matched by shared clones.

This rearrangement joins TRBV30 to TRBJ1-1, with 9 bases aligning to TRBD1. The germline V gene has CDR1 GTSNPN and CDR2 SVGIG (reference sequence). The CDR3 is made up of 14 amino acids. The V and J ends lost 0 bases and 6 bases, in that order; junction bases with no gene match: 5. CDR3 sequence (DNA): TGTGCCTGGAGTGTACTTAGGACAGGGGCTGAAGCTTTCTTT. Protein sequence: CAWSVLRTGAEAFF.

This chain uses TRBV29-1 with TRBJ2-1; D unresolved. CDR3 length: 12 residues. The V and J ends lost 4 bases and 0 bases respectively, with 4 bases between them. Germline V gene data show CDR1 as SQVTM and CDR2 as ANQGSEA. The CDR3 DNA reads as TGCAGCGTTGTTATCTCCTACAATGAGCAGTTCTTC. This codes for CSVVISYNEQFF.

The rearrangement joins TRBV5-5 to TRBJ2-3; tentatively, D is TRBD1 (6 bases). Germline V gene sequence: CDR1 SGHKS, CDR2 YYEKEE (reference sequence). The V and J ends lost 0 bases and 2 bases respectively, with 10 bases between them. The CDR3 is 15 amino acids. The DNA for the CDR3 is TGTGCCAGCAGCTTGGGGACAGCAAACACAGATACGCAGTATTTT. It codes for CASSLGTANTDTQYF.

V is TRBV6-5 and J is TRBJ1-2; the D gene is possibly TRBD1 (5 bases). CDR3 length: 13 amino acids. Germline lookup yields CDR1 MNHEY and CDR2 SVGAGI. V was clipped by 2 bases and J by 6 bases, with 10 bases between them. The CDR3 DNA is TGTGCCAGCAGTTACCGGAAAGGGGATGGCTACACCTTC. Translated, it gives CASSYRKGDGYTF.

V is TRBV18 and J is TRBJ2-5, with a possible D match to TRBD1 (5 bases). This CDR3 contains 14 residues. The germline gives CDR1 KGHSH, CDR2 LQKENI. Trimming cost V 3 bases and J 4 bases, with 12 bases left between them. CDR3 coding DNA: TGTGCCAGCTCACCCACAGGTGGGCGAGAGACCCAGTACTTC. Amino acid sequence: CASSPTGGRETQYF.

The chain has TRBV11-3 and TRBJ2-3; D perhaps matches TRBD1 (7 bases). Germline-derived CDR1 and CDR2 are SGHNT and YENEEA. V was shortened by 5 bases and J by 1 base, with 13 bases between the two germline ends. CDR3 length: 15 amino acids. In nucleotides, the CDR3 is TGTGCCAGCAGCATCCAGGGGGGTGGCACAGATACGCAGTATTTT. Protein product: CASSIQGGGTDTQYF.

V gene TRBV12-3 or TRBV12-4 combines with J gene TRBJ2-7; 10 bases map to TRBD1. J lost 1 base, V lost 5 bases, and 5 bases had no gene match. This CDR3 has 15 residues. The chain's CDR3 is CASSDRGLESYEQYF. CDR3 bases: TGTGCCAGCAGTGACAGGGGGCTCGAATCCTACGAGCAGTACTTC.

V and J are TRBV2 and TRBJ1-4, with D hard to call. CDR1 is SNHLY and CDR2 is FYNNEI in the germline V gene. This CDR3 comprises 13 residues. Deletions cut 5 bases from V and 2 bases from J, with 6 bases between. For the CDR3, the DNA is TGTGCCAGCAGTCTTACCACTAATGAAAAACTGTTTTTT. Translating it yields CASSLTTNEKLFF.

The chain recombines TRBV18 with TRBJ2-5; 11 nucleotides line up with TRBD1. CDR1 is KGHSH, CDR2 LQKENI, per germline. CDR3 length equals 14 residues. Trimming removed 6 bases from V and 4 bases from J; junction bases left unmatched: 4. The DNA for the CDR3 is TGTGCCAGCTCGCAGGACAGGGGGCCAGAGACCCAGTACTTC. Translating it yields CASSQDRGPETQYF.

This clonotype has just a few counts. The chain carries TRBV12-3 or TRBV12-4 and TRBJ2-3; D not certain. This CDR3 contains 14 residues. Deletions cut 2 bases from V and 2 bases from J, with 8 bases between. CDR3 sequence reads: CASSLMRTTDTQYF. In DNA form, the CDR3 reads TGTGCCAGCAGTTTAATGAGGACCACAGATACGCAGTATTTT.

J is TRBJ2-7 and V is TRBV29-1; possible D gene TRBD1, 6 bases. CDR3 length equals 18 residues. CDR1 is SQVTM, CDR2 ANQGSEA, per germline. V was shortened by 3 bases and J by 7 bases, with 31 bases between the two germline ends. CDR3 DNA sequence: TGCAGCGTTGATCGACCATATAAAGACAGGAATGGTGGTGGTGAGCAGTACTTC. The encoded protein is CSVDRPYKDRNGGGEQYF.

A few counts support this clonotype. This chain links TRBV23-1 with TRBJ2-1; unclear D gene. TRBV23-1 has ORF status, its function being uncertain. V was clipped by 4 bases and J by 5 bases, with 3 bases between them. There are 11 residues in the CDR3. Here the CDR3 DNA reads TGCGCCAGCAGTCTTCACAATGAGCAGTTCTTC. This translates into CASSLHNEQFF.

V usage is TRBV7-9 and J usage is TRBJ2-5; maybe TRBD1 (5 bases). This CDR3 is 12 amino acids long. Trimming pared 5 bases from V and 5 bases from J, leaving 9 bases between. Germline CDR1 and CDR2: SEHNR and FQNEAQ (reference sequence). Written as DNA, the CDR3 is TGTGCCAGCAGCCTGAAGGGGGAGACCCAGTACTTC. Its translation is CASSLKGETQYF.

V and J are TRBV29-1 and TRBJ2-5; 12 nucleotides line up with TRBD2. Looked up from germline, CDR1 is SQVTM and CDR2 is ANQGSEA. The CDR3 loop spans 14 amino acids. Losses at the gene ends were 7 bases for V and 4 bases for J; bases not matched to a gene: 7. The CDR3 nucleotides read TGCAGCGCCATTGGACTAGCGGGATCAGAGACCCAGTACTTC. It is translated as CSAIGLAGSETQYF. Variable domain in full (rest from reference TRBV29-1 and TRBJ2-5): SAVISQKPSRDICQRGTSLTIQCQVDSQVTMMFWYRQQPGQSLTLIATANQGSEATYESGFVIDKFPISRPNLTFSTLTVSNMSPEDSSIYLCSAIGLAGSETQYFGPGTRLLVL.

This chain joins TRBV18 and TRBJ1-4, with a weak D call TRBD1 (6 bases). With 3 bases removed from V and 3 bases from J, the gap between germline ends came to 8 bases. This CDR3 has 14 residues. CDR1 is KGHSH and CDR2 is LQKENI in the germline V gene. DNA of the CDR3: TGTGCCAGCTCACCCCGACAGGCTAATGAAAAACTGTTTTTT. It is translated as CASSPRQANEKLFF.

V gene TRBV10-3 combines with J gene TRBJ2-3; D possibly corresponds to TRBD2 (6 bases). Trimming pared 6 bases from V and 5 bases from J, leaving 15 bases between. Per germline, CDR1 ENHRY and CDR2 SYGVKD. This CDR3 has 14 residues. The CDR3 bases are TGTGCCATCAGCACGGGAGTAGTCGGAGATACGCAGTATTTT. Translated: CAISTGVVGDTQYF.

The rearrangement uses TRBV2 and TRBJ2-5; D is possibly TRBD1 (5 bases). The CDR3 is 13 amino acids. Trimming pared 3 bases from V and 3 bases from J, leaving 8 bases between. The germline CDR1 and CDR2 sequences are SNHLY and FYNNEI. The CDR3 DNA follows: TGTGCCAGCAGTGACCCAGGGAAAGAGACCCAGTACTTC. Protein product: CASSDPGKETQYF.

J is TRBJ2-3 and V is TRBV4-2; 9 nucleotides line up with TRBD2. CDR1 and CDR2 (germline): LGHNA, YNFKEQ. The CDR3 consists of 15 residues. Losses at the gene ends were 1 base for V and 5 bases for J; bases not matched to a gene: 4. CDR3 sequence: CASSQVAGVVDTQYF. The CDR3 DNA is TGTGCCAGCAGCCAAGTAGCGGGAGTGGTAGATACGCAGTATTTT.

The rearrangement joins TRBV11-1 to TRBJ2-1, with D perhaps matching TRBD1 (6 bases). Germline V gene lookup returns CDR1 SGHAT and CDR2 FQDESV (reference sequence). Trimming removed 6 bases at V and 14 bases at J, with 17 bases between. The CDR3 spans 12 residues. The CDR3 here is CASSFERGKEFF. CDR3 in DNA: TGTGCCAGCAGTTTCGAGAGGGGGAAGGAGTTCTTC.

The rearrangement links TRBV10-1 to TRBJ1-2; 10 bases align to TRBD1. Trimming at V came to 5 bases and at J to 5 bases, leaving 2 bases not matched to a gene. CDR1 and CDR2 (germline): WNHNN, SYGVQD (reference sequence). The CDR3 runs to 13 residues. CDR3 sequence (DNA): TGCGCCAGCAGTACGGACAGGGGGTATGGCTACACCTTC. Amino acids: CASSTDRGYGYTF.

The rearrangement uses TRBV15 and TRBJ2-3; D not certain. This CDR3 spans 14 amino acids. V was pared by 1 base and J by 6 bases, with 11 bases between. The germline gives CDR1 LNHNV, CDR2 YYDKDF (reference sequence). The CDR3 nucleotides read TGTGCCACCAGCAGAGTATCCGTATGGGATACGCAGTATTTT. This encodes CATSRVSVWDTQYF.

The CDR3 DNA sequence: TGCGCCAGCAGCCAAGTTACAGGGACCAGCCAGCCCCAGCATTTT. Translated: CASSQVTGTSQPQHF. The chain couples TRBV4-1 to TRBJ1-5; a weak D match, TRBD1 (6 bases). The CDR3 is made up of 15 amino acids. V was shortened by 1 base and J by 7 bases, with 14 bases between the two germline ends. Germline V gene data show CDR1 as MGHRA and CDR2 as YSYEKL.

The V gene is TRBV11-1, the J gene TRBJ2-7, with D hard to call. CDR3 length: 16 residues. The V end lost 5 bases, the J end lost 2 bases, and 19 bases lay between the germline ends. CDR1 and CDR2 (germline): SGHAT, FQDESV (reference sequence). The CDR3 protein is CASSPQIAGSPYEQYF. The CDR3 DNA follows: TGTGCCAGCAGCCCCCAAATAGCCGGATCCCCCTACGAGCAGTACTTC.

V gene TRBV12-3 or TRBV12-4 combines with J gene TRBJ2-3; D remains ambiguous. V lost 6 bases, J lost 0 bases, and 13 bases lay in between. CDR3 length: 15 amino acids. The CDR3 reads CASRLSPFSTDTQYF. CDR3 bases: TGTGCCAGCAGATTAAGCCCCTTTAGCACAGATACGCAGTATTTT.